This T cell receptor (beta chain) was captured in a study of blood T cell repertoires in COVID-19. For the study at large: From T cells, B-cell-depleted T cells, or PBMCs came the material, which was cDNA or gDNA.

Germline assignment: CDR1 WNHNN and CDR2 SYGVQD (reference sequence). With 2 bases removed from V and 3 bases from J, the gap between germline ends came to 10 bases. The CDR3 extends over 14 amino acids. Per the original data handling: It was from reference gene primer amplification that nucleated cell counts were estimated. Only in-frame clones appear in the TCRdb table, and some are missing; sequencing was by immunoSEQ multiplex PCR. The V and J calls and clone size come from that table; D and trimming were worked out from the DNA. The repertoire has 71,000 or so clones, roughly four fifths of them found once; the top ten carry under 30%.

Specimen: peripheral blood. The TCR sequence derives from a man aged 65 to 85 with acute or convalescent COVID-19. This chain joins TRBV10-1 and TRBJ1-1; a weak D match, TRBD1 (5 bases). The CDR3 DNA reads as TGCGCCAGCAGTGAGAGGGGTAGGGACACTGAAGCTTTCTTT. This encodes CASSERGRDTEAFF.